This T cell receptor (beta chain) derives from a study of tumor-infiltrating lymphocytes in primary liver carcinoma. Researchers generated TCR beta cDNA from approximately 520 ng of total RNA, relying on a constant-region primer. A slightly modified ARM-PCR protocol with three nested multiplex PCR rounds produced these TCR beta libraries. TRBV1-TRBV30 forward and Cbeta reverse primers drove the first two approximately 10-cycle rounds. In TCRdb, the multiplex PCR reads were re-called with MiXCR into one record per CDR3 protein. In the table there are 310,000 or so distinct CDR3 sequences, 58% of which are singletons. For blood RNA, unsorted whole blood served as the source, and germline DNA was extracted too. There are 14 residues in the CDR3.

The clonotype comes from a woman in her 30s with primary liver carcinoma and hepatitis B virus infection. Input material: peripheral blood. J is TRBJ1-5 and V is TRBV12-3 or TRBV12-4; D might be TRBD1 or TRBD2, each matching 5 bases. The J call may be faulty, since TRBJ2-3 better matches the DNA end. The CDR3 sequence is CASTKPGQNQPQYF. The CDR3 nucleotides read TGTGCCAGCACCAAGCCGGGGCAGAATCAGCCCCAGTATTTT.